This T cell receptor (beta chain) was recovered during a study of T cell changes during pregnancy in multiple sclerosis. Repertoires were generated with immunoSEQ multiplex PCR, while TCRdb's copy carries only in-frame clones and drops some. This repertoire shows tens of thousands of clones, around 92% found once; its top ten account for about 0.99%. This receptor was identified in a female donor with multiple sclerosis, enrolled in a pregnancy study. The input for sequencing was peripheral blood, taken after pregnancy.

CDR3 sequence: CASSERGALEGEQYF. CDR3 DNA sequence: TGTGCCAGTTCAGAGCGGGGAGCCCTTGAGGGCGAGCAGTACTTC. The chain carries TRBV19 and TRBJ2-7, with 7 bases identical to TRBD2. This CDR3 region has 15 residues. Trimming took 8 bases from V and 6 from J; bases not matched to a gene: 16. Germline V CDR1 and CDR2: LNHDA, SQIVND (reference sequence).